A selection of T cell receptor beta chains follows, all from one sample in a study of blood T cells in healthy people across ages. Using its own MiXCR run on the 5' RACE reads, TCRdb lists one record per CDR3 protein. The data show some 1.1 million distinct CDR3 sequences, 35% to 45% seen once. Sequenced: blood. The receptors derive from a man younger than 35 in good health. Both conserved end residues are part of each CDR3. D genes are given only for firm matches. The size field is filled for only some rows; it gives once, few, many or a size class.

j_gene: TRBJ2-1
abundance: few
v_gene: TRBV20-1
d_gene: TRBD2
CDR3nt: TGCAGTGCTCGACCCCCGGGACTAGCGGTTCAGAATGAGCAGTTCTTC
CDR3aa: CSARPPGLAVQNEQFF

j_gene: TRBJ2-4
abundance: few
v_gene: TRBV5-1
d_gene: NA
CDR3nt: TGCGCCAGCAGCTTTGGTCCTCTGGCCAAAAACATTCAGTACTTC
CDR3aa: CASSFGPLAKNIQYF

j_gene: TRBJ2-3
abundance: few
v_gene: TRBV20-1
d_gene: TRBD2
CDR3nt: TGCAGTGCTCGGCTGACTTTTTCGGTGGGACCTTATGGCGGGGGGCGCACAGATACGCAGTATTTT
CDR3aa: CSARLTFSVGPYGGGRTDTQYF

j_gene: TRBJ1-1
abundance: NA
v_gene: TRBV24-1
d_gene: NA
CDR3nt: TGTGCCACCAGTGCCAGGGGATCCACTGAAGCTTTCTTT
CDR3aa: CATSARGSTEAFF

j_gene: TRBJ2-2
abundance: NA
v_gene: TRBV12-3/TRBV12-4
d_gene: NA
CDR3nt: TGTGCCAGCATCTTTACGAACACCGGGGAGCTGTTTTTT
CDR3aa: CASIFTNTGELFF

j_gene: TRBJ2-3
abundance: NA
v_gene: TRBV20-1
d_gene: NA
CDR3nt: TGCAGTGCTCGGGACACCAGCGCAGATACGCAGTATTTT
CDR3aa: CSARDTSADTQYF

j_gene: TRBJ1-2
abundance: few
v_gene: TRBV10-3
d_gene: NA
CDR3nt: TGTGCCATCAGTGACCCGCCCTCAGCGTCTAATGGCTACACCTTC
CDR3aa: CAISDPPSASNGYTF

j_gene: TRBJ2-7
abundance: many
v_gene: TRBV20-1
d_gene: NA
CDR3nt: TGCAGTGCGAGACAGTCTACCTACGAGCAGTACTTC
CDR3aa: CSARQSTYEQYF

j_gene: TRBJ1-1
abundance: NA
v_gene: TRBV7-2
d_gene: NA
CDR3nt: TGTGCCAGCAGCCCCCAACGGGACTCCCACCCGATGAACACTGAAGCTTTCTTT
CDR3aa: CASSPQRDSHPMNTEAFF

j_gene: TRBJ2-1
abundance: few
v_gene: TRBV3-1
d_gene: TRBD2
CDR3nt: TGTGCCAGCAGCCAAGATGGAGCGGGGGGGTACAATGAGCAGTTCTTC
CDR3aa: CASSQDGAGGYNEQFF

j_gene: TRBJ1-2
abundance: few
v_gene: TRBV21-1
d_gene: NA
CDR3nt: TGTGCCAGCAGCAAAAAATTGGACCGGGACAGGAACTATGGCTACACCTTC
CDR3aa: CASSKKLDRDRNYGYTF

j_gene: TRBJ2-7
abundance: NA
v_gene: TRBV10-1
d_gene: NA
CDR3nt: TGCGCCAGCAGCGCCGGGTTCCACTACGAGCAGTACTTC
CDR3aa: CASSAGFHYEQYF

j_gene: TRBJ2-3
abundance: many
v_gene: TRBV4-3
d_gene: NA
CDR3nt: TGCGCCAGCAGCCAAGATATCGCAGATACGCAGTATTTT
CDR3aa: CASSQDIADTQYF

j_gene: TRBJ1-5
abundance: NA
v_gene: TRBV28
d_gene: TRBD1
CDR3nt: TGTGCCAGCAGTTCCGCGGGACAGGGAAATCAGCCCCAGCATTTT
CDR3aa: CASSSAGQGNQPQHF

j_gene: TRBJ2-3
abundance: NA
v_gene: TRBV4-3
d_gene: TRBD2
CDR3nt: TGCGCCAGCAGCCAGTTAAGCGGGGTTTCCCGCGCAGATACGCAGTATTTT
CDR3aa: CASSQLSGVSRADTQYF

j_gene: TRBJ2-1
abundance: NA
v_gene: TRBV2
d_gene: NA
CDR3nt: TGTGCCAGCAGACGGGACTCGCAATCCGCACAGTTCTTC
CDR3aa: CASRRDSQSAQFF

j_gene: TRBJ2-1
abundance: NA
v_gene: TRBV7-9
d_gene: TRBD1
CDR3nt: TGTGCCAGCAGCTTAGCGGTCGGGACAGGCTACAATGAGCAGTTCTTC
CDR3aa: CASSLAVGTGYNEQFF

j_gene: TRBJ1-2
abundance: many
v_gene: TRBV12-3/TRBV12-4
d_gene: NA
CDR3nt: TGTGCCAGCAGTCTCCCCAATGGCTACACCTTC
CDR3aa: CASSLPNGYTF

j_gene: TRBJ2-5
abundance: many
v_gene: TRBV12-3/TRBV12-4
d_gene: NA
CDR3nt: TGCGCCAGCAGCTTGTACGGACAAGAGACCCAGTACTTC
CDR3aa: CASSLYGQETQYF

j_gene: TRBJ2-7
abundance: NA
v_gene: TRBV5-1
d_gene: TRBD1
CDR3nt: TGCGCCAGCAGCCCCCCCGGACAGGCCTTCTACGAGCAGTACTTC
CDR3aa: CASSPPGQAFYEQYF

j_gene: TRBJ2-4
abundance: few
v_gene: TRBV7-9
d_gene: NA
CDR3nt: TGTGCCAGCAGCTTAGTTGGCGACGGACCAGAGGACATTCAGTACTTC
CDR3aa: CASSLVGDGPEDIQYF

j_gene: TRBJ2-1
abundance: few
v_gene: TRBV9
d_gene: TRBD2
CDR3nt: TGTGCCAGCAGCGTAGAGGTTAGCGGGGGGTACAATGAGCAGTTCTTC
CDR3aa: CASSVEVSGGYNEQFF

j_gene: TRBJ2-1
abundance: NA
v_gene: TRBV27
d_gene: NA
CDR3nt: TGTGCCAGCAGTCCCCGGGGAGGGGGCAATGAGCAGTTCTTC
CDR3aa: CASSPRGGGNEQFF

j_gene: TRBJ1-6
abundance: NA
v_gene: TRBV20-1
d_gene: NA
CDR3nt: TGCAGTGCTAGGTCGGAACAGGATGGTGGTTCACCCCTCCACTTT
CDR3aa: CSARSEQDGGSPLHF

j_gene: TRBJ1-1
abundance: few
v_gene: TRBV4-2
d_gene: TRBD1
CDR3nt: TGTGCCAGCAGCCCTACAGGGGGCGAAAACACTGAAGCTTTCTTT
CDR3aa: CASSPTGGENTEAFF

j_gene: TRBJ2-5
abundance: NA
v_gene: TRBV7-2
d_gene: TRBD2
CDR3nt: TGTGCCAGCAGCTCCGCGGGGGAGTACTTC
CDR3aa: CASSSAGEYF

j_gene: TRBJ2-3
abundance: NA
v_gene: TRBV15
d_gene: TRBD2
CDR3nt: TGTGCCACCAGTAAAACAAGGACTAGCGGGACTAGCACAGATACGCAGTATTTT
CDR3aa: CATSKTRTSGTSTDTQYF

j_gene: TRBJ2-3
abundance: NA
v_gene: TRBV10-3
d_gene: NA
CDR3nt: TGTGCCATCAGTGAGTCGCCATTCCCGCAGTATTTT
CDR3aa: CAISESPFPQYF

j_gene: TRBJ2-5
abundance: NA
v_gene: TRBV6-1
d_gene: NA
CDR3nt: TGTGCCAGCAGTGAAGGGGTAGAGACCCAGTACTTC
CDR3aa: CASSEGVETQYF

j_gene: TRBJ2-5
abundance: NA
v_gene: TRBV12-3/TRBV12-4
d_gene: NA
CDR3nt: TGTGCCAGCAGTGTATTGGACAGAGTGGGTAGCAATGAGCAGTACTTC
CDR3aa: CASSVLDRVGSNEQYF

j_gene: TRBJ1-1
abundance: NA
v_gene: TRBV4-3
d_gene: NA
CDR3nt: TGCGCCAGCAGCACACGGGCGGGGAACACTGAAGCTTTCTTT
CDR3aa: CASSTRAGNTEAFF

j_gene: TRBJ2-3
abundance: few
v_gene: TRBV28
d_gene: NA
CDR3nt: TGTGCCAGCAGTAAAGACAGGTACACAGATACGCAGTATTTT
CDR3aa: CASSKDRYTDTQYF

j_gene: TRBJ2-5
abundance: NA
v_gene: TRBV10-3
d_gene: TRBD1
CDR3nt: TGTGCCATCGGGGACAGGGGAGAGACCCAGTACTTC
CDR3aa: CAIGDRGETQYF

j_gene: TRBJ2-5
abundance: few
v_gene: TRBV30
d_gene: NA
CDR3nt: TGTGCCTGGAGTGTAGGGGACGGAGAGACCCAGTACTTC
CDR3aa: CAWSVGDGETQYF

j_gene: TRBJ2-5
abundance: NA
v_gene: TRBV4-2
d_gene: NA
CDR3nt: TGTGCCAGCAGCCAAGATGGACTGGGCGAAGAGACCCAGTACTTC
CDR3aa: CASSQDGLGEETQYF

j_gene: TRBJ1-2
abundance: NA
v_gene: TRBV2
d_gene: NA
CDR3nt: TGTGCCAGCAGTGAAGGTTGGGGCAGTCTTGGCTACACCTTC
CDR3aa: CASSEGWGSLGYTF

j_gene: TRBJ2-4
abundance: many
v_gene: TRBV7-9
d_gene: NA
CDR3nt: TGTGCCAGCAGCCCACGGGATCTGGCCAAAAACATTCAGTACTTC
CDR3aa: CASSPRDLAKNIQYF

j_gene: TRBJ2-7
abundance: NA
v_gene: TRBV7-3
d_gene: NA
CDR3nt: TGTGCCAGCAGCTTAACCTTCCCTGCCTACGAGCAGTACTTC
CDR3aa: CASSLTFPAYEQYF

j_gene: TRBJ1-1
abundance: NA
v_gene: TRBV12-3/TRBV12-4
d_gene: NA
CDR3nt: TGTGCCAGCAGTTGTGAGGGGAACACTGAAGCTTTCTTT
CDR3aa: CASSCEGNTEAFF

j_gene: TRBJ2-3
abundance: NA
v_gene: TRBV20-1
d_gene: NA
CDR3nt: TGCAGTGGACGGGGCGGCGCAGATACGCAGTATTTT
CDR3aa: CSGRGGADTQYF

j_gene: TRBJ2-2
abundance: few
v_gene: TRBV5-1
d_gene: TRBD1
CDR3nt: TGCGCCAGCAGCATAAGGACAGGGACGAACACCGGGGAGCTGTTTTTT
CDR3aa: CASSIRTGTNTGELFF

j_gene: TRBJ2-7
abundance: NA
v_gene: TRBV10-2
d_gene: NA
CDR3nt: TGCGCCAGCAGTGCCTCCGGGATACAAGAGACCCGGTACTTC
CDR3aa: CASSASGIQETRYF

j_gene: TRBJ1-2
abundance: once
v_gene: TRBV13
d_gene: TRBD1
CDR3nt: TGTGCCAGCAGCCTAAGGGACAGGGACATTTTTGGCTACACCTTC
CDR3aa: CASSLRDRDIFGYTF

j_gene: TRBJ1-5
abundance: NA
v_gene: TRBV28
d_gene: TRBD1
CDR3nt: TGTGCCAGCAGGAGAATCCGGGACAGGAGACGATATAGCAATCAGCCCCAGCATTTT
CDR3aa: CASRRIRDRRRYSNQPQHF

j_gene: TRBJ2-3
abundance: NA
v_gene: TRBV7-3
d_gene: TRBD2
CDR3nt: TGTGCCAGCAGCCTGGCTAGCGGGGGGGAAGATACGCAGTATTTT
CDR3aa: CASSLASGGEDTQYF

j_gene: TRBJ2-7
abundance: NA
v_gene: TRBV20-1
d_gene: TRBD2
CDR3nt: TGCAGTGCTAGCGGACTAGCGGGGGCCCCCCTTTACGAGCAGTACTTC
CDR3aa: CSASGLAGAPLYEQYF

j_gene: TRBJ2-3
abundance: few
v_gene: TRBV19
d_gene: TRBD1
CDR3nt: TGTGCCAGTACAACAGGGGTGCTAACCACAGATACGCAGTATTTT
CDR3aa: CASTTGVLTTDTQYF

j_gene: TRBJ1-2
abundance: many
v_gene: TRBV10-3
d_gene: TRBD1
CDR3nt: TGTGCCAGTGAGGACAGGGGATCCGATGGCTACACCTTC
CDR3aa: CASEDRGSDGYTF